These 26 T cell receptor beta chains share one sample of origin, sequenced in a study of cytomegalovirus exposure and HLA in healthy donors. PCR amplification relied on 60 Vbeta primers (plus 13 Jbeta primers). Generated by immunoSEQ multiplex PCR, the TCRdb table keeps only in-frame clones and is missing some. Among about 180,000 clones, more than 60% were seen once, and the ten largest hold about 4%. Material for sequencing was PBMCs. The origin of the receptors is a woman aged 60-75 years in good health and CMV-seropositive.

V gene TRBV5-1 combines with J gene TRBJ2-7; 7 bases are shared with TRBD1. This CDR3 has 13 amino acids. CDR1 is SGHRS, CDR2 YFSETQ, per germline. Losses at the gene ends were 4 bases for V and 6 bases for J; bases not matched to a gene: 7. CDR3 DNA: TGCGCCAGCAGCCGCCCAGGGGGTGGCGAGCAGTACTTC. Translating gives CASSRPGGGEQYF.

The table lists this clone with a few counts. The genes are TRBV29-1 and TRBJ1-2; 7 nucleotides match TRBD1. This CDR3 spans 12 amino acids. The junction had 2 bases not matched to a gene; V was cut back by 4 bases and J by 3 bases. Germline V gene sequence: CDR1 SQVTM, CDR2 ANQGSEA. CDR3 coding DNA: TGCAGCGTTGTGGGGACAGACTATGGCTACACCTTC. This gives the protein CSVVGTDYGYTF.

This sequence joins TRBV30 and TRBJ1-3; D is ambiguous. Looked up from germline, CDR1 is GTSNPN and CDR2 is SVGIG (reference sequence). Deletions cut 5 bases from V and 7 bases from J, with 9 bases between. The CDR3 consists of 11 residues. As DNA, the CDR3 is TGTGCCTGGCAGCTGAGGAACACCATATATTTT. Translation: CAWQLRNTIYF.

The rearrangement links TRBV28 to TRBJ1-4, with 9 bases aligning to TRBD1. Trimming cost V 5 bases and J 5 bases; bases outside gene matches: 6. The length of the CDR3 is 15 residues. Germline lookup yields CDR1 MDHEN and CDR2 SYDVKM. CDR3 region: CASSVFGTGNEKLFF. The CDR3 DNA follows: TGTGCCAGCAGTGTCTTCGGGACAGGGAATGAAAAACTGTTTTTT.

With regard to this clone: Germline is not matched at one junction end, which may reflect a read error. The chain couples TRBV28 to TRBJ2-4; D remains ambiguous. This CDR3 has 14 residues. Germline loops: CDR1 MDHEN, CDR2 SYDVKM. The CDR3 region is CASSLSGTKNSQYF. The DNA for the CDR3 is TGTGCCAGCAGTTTATCAGGTACCAAAAACAGTCAGTACTTC. Drawing the rest from reference TRBV28 and TRBJ2-4, the complete variable domain is DVKVTQSSRYLVKRTGEKVFLECVQDMDHENMFWYRQDPGLGLRLIYFSYDVKMKEKGDIPEGYSVSREKKERFSLILESASTNQTSMYLCASSLSGTKNSQYFGAGTRLSVL.

This clone was picked up a small number of times. V gene TRBV30 combines with J gene TRBJ1-1; 9 positions agree with TRBD1. The CDR3 spans 15 residues. Germline CDR1 reads GTSNPN; CDR2 reads SVGIG (reference sequence). Trimming removed 3 bases from V and 2 bases from J; junction bases left unmatched: 7. The CDR3 DNA is TGTGCCTGGAGACGGGACAGGGCCGTTAACACTGAAGCTTTCTTT. Its translation: CAWRRDRAVNTEAFF. Complete variable domain (other parts from reference TRBV30 and TRBJ1-1): SQTIHQWPATLVQPVGSPLSLECTVEGTSNPNLYWYRQAAGRGLQLLFYSVGIGQISSEVPQNLSASRPQDRQFILSSKKLLLSDSGFYLCAWRRDRAVNTEAFFGQGTRLTVV.

The chain links TRBV28 to TRBJ1-5; 9 positions agree with TRBD1. Losses at the gene ends were 1 base for V and 5 bases for J; bases not matched to a gene: 9. The CDR3 totals 17 residues. Germline values: CDR1 MDHEN, CDR2 SYDVKM. The CDR3 bases are TGTGCCAGCAGTTTATCGGGGGGAGGACAGGGGCATCAGCCCCAGCATTTT. It encodes CASSLSGGGQGHQPQHF.

V and J are TRBV6-1 and TRBJ2-3; 10 nucleotides match TRBD2. Germline CDR1 is MNHNS and CDR2 is SASEGT. V gave up 5 bases and J gave up 3 bases; unmatched junction bases: 5. This CDR3 has 15 residues. The CDR3 DNA is TGTGCCAGCAGTCGTCTAGCGGGAGTTACAGATACGCAGTATTTT. It is translated as CASSRLAGVTDTQYF.

This clone occurred a few times. This chain uses TRBV27 with TRBJ1-5, with D perhaps matching TRBD1 (5 bases). Germline lookup yields CDR1 MNHEY and CDR2 SMNVEV (reference sequence). The V gene lost 6 bases and the J gene lost 11 bases, with 20 bases spanning the gap. CDR3 length equals 14 residues. The CDR3 DNA sequence: TGTGCCAGCAGCAGTGGACACCCTTCAAGGGCCCAGCATTTT. It specifies CASSSGHPSRAQHF.

This clone was observed a single time. The chain carries TRBV7-2 and TRBJ2-1, with 9 bases aligning to TRBD2. The ends lost 0 bases at V and 3 bases at J; junction bases unmatched: 3. From germline, CDR1 is SGHTA and CDR2 FQGNSA. The CDR3 has 16 amino acids. For the CDR3, the DNA is TGTGCCAGCAGCTTAGCACCAGCGGGAGGCTACAATGAGCAGTTCTTC. Amino acids: CASSLAPAGGYNEQFF.

The V call is TRBV5-1, the J call TRBJ2-5, with 10 bases matching TRBD2. Germline V gene sequence: CDR1 SGHRS, CDR2 YFSETQ. This CDR3 contains 14 residues. Germline trimming cut 4 bases from V and 5 bases from J; bases unmatched to any gene: 5. CDR3 amino acids: CASSQRGGPETQYF. DNA for the CDR3: TGCGCCAGCAGCCAGCGGGGGGGCCCCGAGACCCAGTACTTC.

DNA for the CDR3: TGTGCCAGCAGTGACAGGGGGCTACAAGCTACTAACTATGGCTACACCTTC. It encodes CASSDRGLQATNYGYTF. This rearrangement joins TRBV2 to TRBJ1-2, with 8 bases identical to TRBD1. The CDR3 consists of 17 residues. V lost 3 bases and J lost 0; bases outside the gene matches: 9. The germline V gene encodes CDR1 SNHLY and CDR2 FYNNEI.

The CDR3 DNA follows: TGTGCCAGCAGTTTAATTACTCGACAGGGGTCGAACACTGAAGCTTTCTTT. It is translated as CASSLITRQGSNTEAFF. This chain joins TRBV27 and TRBJ1-1; 8 bases fit TRBD1. Germline CDR1 is MNHEY and CDR2 is SMNVEV (reference sequence). V trimming: 2 bases; J trimming: 1 base; junction bases outside the gene matches: 9. The CDR3 totals 17 residues.

This clone was counted at least ten times. This chain's CDR3 is CASSEYGGQGHEKLFF. The CDR3 bases are TGTGCCAGCAGTGAATATGGGGGACAGGGACACGAAAAACTGTTTTTT. The chain uses TRBV25-1 and TRBJ1-4; 9 bases line up with TRBD1. The germline V gene has CDR1 MGHDK and CDR2 SYGVNS. With 0 bases clipped from V and 8 bases from J, the junction kept 7 bases outside the gene matches. The CDR3 sequence is 16 residues long.

The chain recombines TRBV28 with TRBJ1-2; 9 nucleotides align to TRBD1. Germline assignment: CDR1 MDHEN and CDR2 SYDVKM. J gave up 0 bases and V 6 bases, and 11 bases lay outside the gene matches. There are 17 residues in the CDR3. The CDR3 loop is CASREGQGLRTNYGYTF. The CDR3 DNA is TGTGCCAGCAGGGAGGGACAGGGATTGCGAACTAACTATGGCTACACCTTC.

This chain connects TRBV5-8 to TRBJ1-1; TRBD1 matches 7 bases. Germline CDR1 SGHTS, CDR2 YDEGEE. Trimming at V came to 5 bases and at J to 4 bases, leaving 5 bases not matched to a gene. The CDR3 covers 13 residues. CDR3 DNA: TGTGCCAGCAGAGATGACAGGGTCACTGAAGCTTTCTTT. The encoded protein is CASRDDRVTEAFF.

The chain employs TRBV27 and TRBJ1-5; 8 bases align to TRBD1. Unmatched junction bases numbered 14, after V lost 4 bases and J lost 3 bases. Germline values: CDR1 MNHEY, CDR2 SMNVEV (reference sequence). The CDR3 extends over 18 amino acids. The CDR3, as DNA: TGTGCCAGCAGTTCCAAACAGACCTGGGACAGGCACAATCAGCCCCAGCATTTT. Translated, it gives CASSSKQTWDRHNQPQHF.

This chain uses TRBV6-1 with TRBJ1-2; TRBD1 matches 8 bases. CDR1 is MNHNS and CDR2 is SASEGT in the germline V gene. The ends lost 8 bases at V and 1 base at J; junction bases unmatched: 9. The CDR3 loop spans 15 amino acids. The CDR3 bases are TGTGCCAGCCTGGGACAGGCGATTATTAACTATGGCTACACCTTC. This codes for CASLGQAIINYGYTF.

This clone was detected a few times. The DNA for the CDR3 is TGTGCCAGTAGTCGCGACCGGGGGGACTACGAGCAGTACTTC. Amino acid sequence: CASSRDRGDYEQYF. The chain joins TRBV19 to TRBJ2-7; 7 nucleotides align to TRBD2. The CDR3 has 14 residues. V was pared by 5 bases and J by 3 bases, with 7 bases of the junction left unmatched. The germline CDR1 and CDR2 sequences are LNHDA and SQIVND (reference sequence).

This chain connects TRBV6-5 to TRBJ1-4, with a tentative D call TRBD1 (5 bases). There are 14 residues in the CDR3. Germline CDR1 is MNHEY and CDR2 is SVGAGI. Trimming took 4 bases from V and 8 from J, leaving 14 bases between them. CDR3 nucleotides: TGTGCCAGCAGTTCTCGGACAAATTCGGAAAAACTGTTTTTT. It specifies CASSSRTNSEKLFF.

V and J are TRBV7-2 and TRBJ2-2; D is perhaps TRBD2 (6 bases). Trimming removed 5 bases at V and 2 bases at J, with 12 bases between. The germline gives CDR1 SGHTA, CDR2 FQGNSA. CDR3 length equals 15 residues. CDR3 nucleotides: TGTGCCAGCAGCCAGGGACTCCTCAACACCGGGGAGCTGTTTTTT. This translates into CASSQGLLNTGELFF.

As for this clone: The junction differs from germline at one of its ends, possibly a read error. V usage is TRBV7-7 and J usage is TRBJ2-1, with 8 bases lining up with TRBD2. The germline V gene has CDR1 SSHAT and CDR2 FNYEAQ (reference sequence). CDR3 length: 13 residues. The CDR3 DNA sequence: TGTGCTAGCAGCTTTCAAGCGGGAGATTGGCAGTTCTTC. Protein sequence: CASSFQAGDWQFF.

This clone was detected only once. The chain combines TRBV7-3 with TRBJ2-1, with 9 bases identical to TRBD2. V lost 5 bases to trimming and J lost 5 bases; unmatched junction nucleotides: 13. Looked up from germline, CDR1 is SGHTA and CDR2 is FQGTGA. This CDR3 spans 17 amino acids. The CDR3 DNA follows: TGTGCCAGCAGCCTATCTAGCGGGGCCCCTAGTGACAATGAGCAGTTCTTC. It translates to CASSLSSGAPSDNEQFF.

This rearrangement joins TRBV5-1 to TRBJ1-5; 7 nucleotides match TRBD1. Germline V gives CDR1 SGHRS, CDR2 YFSETQ. The CDR3 sequence is 15 residues long. Trimming removed 0 bases from V and 3 bases from J; junction bases left unmatched: 3. CDR3 loop: CASSLDGTANQPQHF. The DNA for the CDR3 is TGCGCCAGCAGCTTGGACGGGACAGCCAATCAGCCCCAGCATTTT.

This clone was seen more than once but under ten times. This chain joins TRBV23-1 and TRBJ1-1, with 8 bases lining up with TRBD1. TRBV23-1 is identified as an open reading frame with a role that is uncertain. The junction had 6 bases not matched to a gene; V was cut back by 3 bases and J by 3 bases. The CDR3 has 15 residues. The CDR3 nucleotides read TGCGCCAGCAGTCACCAGGGGGCTTATTACACTGAAGCTTTCTTT. Translated: CASSHQGAYYTEAFF.

The CDR3 DNA is TGTGCCAGCAGCTCAATCTATGCGGAGACCCAGTACTTC. Its protein product is CASSSIYAETQYF. This chain connects TRBV11-2 to TRBJ2-5; no reliable D call. The germline V gene has CDR1 SGHAT and CDR2 FQNNGV. This CDR3 contains 13 residues. The V end was cut by 4 bases, the J end by 5 bases, with 11 bases between.